This T cell receptor (beta chain) was sequenced during a study of cytomegalovirus exposure and HLA in healthy donors. Study-wide results and limits: CMV serostatus alone was available as immune exposure information. Most TCR beta V segments were productive about 90% or about 30% of the time in an earlier analysis.

A remark on this clone: Its specificity is not known.

This PCR relied on a set of 60 Vbeta primers and 13 Jbeta primers. The table came from immunoSEQ multiplex PCR; TCRdb's copy has only in-frame clones and leaves some out. Across around 140,000 clones, the top ten clones capture about 0.96% of the sample. This TCR was recovered from a male donor in good health and CMV-seronegative. The specimen was PBMCs.

DNA for the CDR3: TGTGCCAGCAGCTCCAGGGGGTCCAATCAGCCCCAGCATTTT. It yields the protein CASSSRGSNQPQHF. This chain joins TRBV2 and TRBJ1-5; 7 bases line up with TRBD1. The CDR3 contains 14 residues. CDR1 SNHLY and CDR2 FYNNEI come from the germline V gene. V gave up 6 bases and J gave up 3 bases; unmatched junction bases: 5.